These 32 T cell receptor beta chains were sequenced from one sample in a study of blood T cell repertoires in COVID-19. TCRdb's copy holds only in-frame clones and misses some; the assay was immunoSEQ multiplex PCR. The sample has some 220,000 clones; about 79% are singletons. The sequenced material came from peripheral blood. The receptors were sampled from a man over 45 with active or convalescent COVID-19.

This clone has only one observation. The gene calls are TRBV6-2 or TRBV6-3 and TRBJ1-6; TRBD1 agrees at 7 bases. The CDR3 loop spans 16 amino acids. V dropped 6 bases and J dropped 4; count of bases not matched to a gene: 9. Germline CDR1 and CDR2: MNHEY and SVGEGT. The DNA for the CDR3 is TGTGCCAGCAGATACGAAGGGGGCTCTTATAATTCACCCCTCCACTTT. Amino acids: CASRYEGGSYNSPLHF.

This chain links TRBV7-9 with TRBJ1-2; 8 positions match TRBD1. The V gene's germline CDR1 is SEHNR and CDR2 FQNEAQ (reference sequence). V gave up 2 bases and J gave up 6 bases; unmatched junction bases: 2. The CDR3 is made up of 13 amino acids. The CDR3 bases are TGTGCCAGCAGCTTATCAGGGGGCGATGGCTACACCTTC. It yields the protein CASSLSGGDGYTF.

The chain links TRBV2 to TRBJ1-4, with D maybe TRBD1 (6 bases). The V end lost 5 bases, the J end lost 11 bases, and 21 bases lay between the germline ends. This CDR3 comprises 15 residues. Germline V gene lookup returns CDR1 SNHLY and CDR2 FYNNEI. As DNA, the CDR3 is TGTGCCAGCAGTTTCCCTGGGGGTACGAGGGGGAAACTGTTTTTT. Translated, it gives CASSFPGGTRGKLFF.

The chain is built from TRBV18 and TRBJ2-5; D is unresolved. Trimming removed 4 bases from V and 0 bases from J, with 15 bases in between. Looked up from germline, CDR1 is KGHSH and CDR2 is LQKENI. This CDR3 has 16 amino acids. The chain's CDR3 is CASSHIKQPNQETQYF. The CDR3 DNA is TGTGCCAGCTCACATATAAAACAGCCTAACCAAGAGACCCAGTACTTC. The variable domain in full, completed from reference TRBV18 and TRBJ2-5, reads NAGVMQNPRHLVRRRGQEARLRCSPMKGHSHVYWYRQLPEEGLKFMVYLQKENIIDESGMPKERFSAEFPKEGPSILRIQQVVRGDSAAYFCASSHIKQPNQETQYFGPGTRLLVL.

The chain links TRBV27 to TRBJ2-1, with 12 bases fitting TRBD2. Germline lookup yields CDR1 MNHEY and CDR2 SMNVEV (reference sequence). There are 17 residues in the CDR3. J gave up 4 bases and V 2 bases, and 6 bases lay outside the gene matches. The CDR3 coding sequence is TGTGCCAGCAGTTTACGACTAGCGGGAGTCCAATACAATGAGCAGTTCTTC. Translating gives CASSLRLAGVQYNEQFF.

The V and J genes are TRBV5-1 and TRBJ2-3, with 7 bases lining up with TRBD2. V lost 4 bases, J lost 9 bases, and 8 bases stayed unmatched. The CDR3 is 13 amino acids. Germline CDR1 and CDR2: SGHRS and YFSETQ. The CDR3 spells CASSPGGYQTQYF. DNA of the CDR3: TGCGCCAGCAGCCCCGGGGGGTATCAAACGCAGTATTTT.

The chain combines TRBV6-5 with TRBJ2-5; the match to TRBD2 covers 12 bases. This CDR3 contains 15 residues. Per the germline V gene, CDR1 is MNHEY and CDR2 is SVGAGI. With V trimmed by 5 bases and J by 2 bases, 3 bases remained unmatched. CDR3 in DNA: TGTGCCAGCAGTCCTGGGACTAGCGGGCAAGAGACCCAGTACTTC. Translating gives CASSPGTSGQETQYF.

This clone was seen at least ten times. This CDR3 is CASSYSGASEQYV. The CDR3 DNA sequence: TGTGCCAGCAGTTACTCGGGGGCCTCCGAGCAGTACGTC. This sequence joins TRBV6-5 and TRBJ2-7; possible D gene TRBD1, 6 bases. The germline CDR1 and CDR2 sequences are MNHEY and SVGAGI. Deletions cut 0 bases from V and 6 bases from J, with 9 bases between. The CDR3 loop spans 13 amino acids.

The chain joins TRBV6-2 or TRBV6-3 to TRBJ1-2; perhaps TRBD1 as D (6 bases). This CDR3 is 13 amino acids long. CDR1 is MNHEY and CDR2 is SVGEGT in the germline V gene. V lost 2 bases and J 2 bases, leaving 6 bases between the germline ends. The CDR3 sequence: CASSYDRNYGYTF. The CDR3, as DNA: TGTGCCAGCAGTTACGACAGGAACTATGGCTACACCTTC.

The rearrangement joins TRBV2 to TRBJ1-6, with a weak D call TRBD1 (5 bases). V gave up 3 bases and J gave up 9 bases, with 12 bases separating them. The CDR3 contains 14 residues. Germline V gene sequence: CDR1 SNHLY, CDR2 FYNNEI. The CDR3 sequence is CASSDGHVPSPLHF. CDR3 nucleotides: TGTGCCAGCAGTGATGGACACGTCCCTTCACCCCTCCACTTT. Filled out from reference TRBV2 and TRBJ1-6, the complete variable domain reads EPEVTQTPSHQVTQMGQEVILRCVPISNHLYFYWYRQILGQKVEFLVSFYNNEISEKSEIFDDQFSVERPDGSNFTLKIRSTKLEDSAMYFCASSDGHVPSPLHFGNGTRLTVT.

The chain has TRBV10-1 and TRBJ1-2; no firm D call. Trimming stripped 7 bases from V and 10 bases from J, with 10 bases between. The CDR3 runs to 10 residues. CDR1 WNHNN and CDR2 SYGVQD come from the germline V gene (reference sequence). This chain's CDR3 is CASIGSLYTF. The CDR3 DNA follows: TGCGCCAGCATCGGTTCCCTCTACACCTTC.

The chain couples TRBV5-1 to TRBJ2-5; D gene uncertain. Germline assignment: CDR1 SGHRS and CDR2 YFSETQ. The CDR3 extends over 11 amino acids. V dropped 4 bases and J dropped 4 bases, with 5 bases sitting between them. DNA of the CDR3: TGCGCCAGCAGCCAGGCAGAGACCCAGTACTTC. Translation: CASSQAETQYF. The variable domain in full, with the rest retrieved from reference TRBV5-1 and TRBJ2-5, is KAGVTQTPRYLIKTRGQQVTLSCSPISGHRSVSWYQQTPGQGLQFLFEYFSETQRNKGNFPGRFSGRQFSNSRSEMNVSTLELGDSALYLCASSQAETQYFGPGTRLLVL.

This chain joins TRBV7-9 and TRBJ2-3; D not certain. The length of the CDR3 is 14 residues. Looked up from germline, CDR1 is SEHNR and CDR2 is FQNEAQ (reference sequence). The V gene lost 2 bases and the J gene lost 3 bases, with 9 bases spanning the gap. The CDR3 protein is CASSLLGGTDTQYF. The CDR3, as DNA: TGTGCCAGCAGCTTATTAGGCGGAACAGATACGCAGTATTTT.

The CDR3: CASSLGQGLAEAFF. For the CDR3, the DNA is TGTGCCAGCAGTCTAGGACAGGGGCTTGCTGAAGCTTTCTTT. The chain uses TRBV27 and TRBJ1-1; 9 nucleotides align to TRBD1. Germline CDR1 and CDR2: MNHEY and SMNVEV (reference sequence). The CDR3 extends over 14 amino acids. V lost 5 bases, J lost 6 bases, and 7 bases stayed unmatched.

Regarding this clone: At the DNA level, this CDR3 is encoded by other sequences in the same sample as well. The rearrangement links TRBV27 to TRBJ1-2; D call uncertain. Per the germline V gene, CDR1 is MNHEY and CDR2 is SMNVEV (reference sequence). V lost 6 bases and J lost 5, with 13 bases in between. This CDR3 region has 13 residues. The CDR3 loop is CASSSGADYGYTF. DNA of the CDR3: TGTGCCAGCAGCTCGGGAGCAGATTATGGCTACACCTTC.

This clone came up once. V is TRBV5-4 and J is TRBJ2-2; the match to TRBD1 covers 9 bases. The V segment lost 10 bases and the J segment 2 bases; nucleotides outside the gene matches: 6. This CDR3 contains 14 residues. Germline CDR1 reads SGHNT; CDR2 reads YYREEE (reference sequence). The CDR3 is CAGGTGLNTGELFF. In DNA, the CDR3 is TGTGCCGGGGGGACAGGGCTAAACACCGGGGAGCTGTTTTTT. Based on the CDR3 plus reference TRBV5-4 and TRBJ2-2, the full variable domain is ETGVTQSPTHLIKTRGQQVTLRCSSQSGHNTVSWYQQALGQGPQFIFQYYREEENGRGNFPPRFSGLQFPNYSSELNVNALELDDSALYLCAGGTGLNTGELFFGEGSRLTVL.

V is TRBV5-1 and J is TRBJ2-3, with TRBD1 identical over 9 bases. Germline CDR1 is SGHRS and CDR2 is YFSETQ. The CDR3 has 16 residues. The ends lost 3 bases at V and 5 bases at J; junction bases unmatched: 10. The CDR3 DNA reads as TGCGCCAGCAGCTCAAGGTCCGGGACAGGGTTAGATACGCAGTATTTT. This translates into CASSSRSGTGLDTQYF.

The chain uses TRBV7-2 and TRBJ2-6, with a possible D match to TRBD1 (5 bases). V lost 2 bases and J 2 bases, leaving 13 bases between the germline ends. Germline V gives CDR1 SGHTA, CDR2 FQGNSA. The CDR3 is 17 amino acids. The CDR3: CASSLRVGVAGANVLTF. CDR3 nucleotides: TGTGCCAGCAGCTTAAGGGTAGGGGTCGCTGGGGCCAACGTCCTGACTTTC.

The genes are TRBV30 and TRBJ2-1, with TRBD1 matching over 9 bases. The trim removed 3 bases at V and 4 bases at J, leaving 7 bases unmatched. Germline assignment: CDR1 GTSNPN and CDR2 SVGIG (reference sequence). The length of the CDR3 is 15 residues. The CDR3: CAWSAGQGIYNEQFF. CDR3 sequence (DNA): TGTGCCTGGAGCGCAGGACAGGGGATTTACAATGAGCAGTTCTTC.

With respect to this clone: Additional DNA sequences in this sample encode the identical CDR3. The chain carries TRBV24-1 and TRBJ2-5, with a tentative D call TRBD1 (7 bases). Germline V gene data show CDR1 as KGHDR and CDR2 as SFDVKD. The CDR3 runs 13 residues. With 3 bases removed from V and 5 bases from J, the gap between germline ends came to 9 bases. This CDR3 reads CATSDPGGETQYF. The CDR3 bases are TGTGCCACCAGTGATCCAGGGGGGGAGACCCAGTACTTC.

This clone turned up a few times. The chain recombines TRBV7-8 with TRBJ2-7; TRBD2 matches 10 bases. Trimming cost V 3 bases and J 7 bases; bases outside gene matches: 9. CDR1 is SGHVS, CDR2 FQNEAQ, per germline. The length of the CDR3 is 15 residues. CDR3 DNA: TGTGCCAGCAGCTTGCGTCTAGCGGGAGCCGGGGAGCAGTACTTC. Residues: CASSLRLAGAGEQYF. The full variable domain, completed using reference TRBV7-8 and TRBJ2-7, is GAGVSQSPRYKVAKRGQDVALRCDPISGHVSLFWYQQALGQGPEFLTYFQNEAQLDKSGLPSDRFFAERPEGSVSTLKIQRTQQEDSAVYLCASSLRLAGAGEQYFGPGTRLTVT.

The chain recombines TRBV10-3 with TRBJ2-4; 7 bases map to TRBD2. Germline V CDR1 and CDR2: ENHRY, SYGVKD. This CDR3 is 12 amino acids long. Germline trimming cut 11 bases from V and 6 bases from J; bases unmatched to any gene: 7. The CDR3 region is CAAASGTNIQYF. The CDR3 DNA is TGTGCCGCAGCAAGCGGGACAAACATTCAGTACTTC.

This chain connects TRBV7-8 to TRBJ1-1; 8 bases align to TRBD1. This CDR3 comprises 12 residues. Germline V gives CDR1 SGHVS, CDR2 FQNEAQ. Trimming cost V 5 bases and J 9 bases; bases outside gene matches: 5. The CDR3 nucleotides read TGTGCCAGCAGCCGGGACAGGTTTAAAGCTTTCTTT. Translated: CASSRDRFKAFF.

The chain carries TRBV6-5 and TRBJ2-5; 8 nucleotides line up with TRBD1. The germline V gene has CDR1 MNHEY and CDR2 SVGAGI. With 4 bases clipped from V and 4 bases from J, the junction kept 5 bases outside the gene matches. The CDR3 length is 14 residues. The CDR3: CASSLGQDVETQYF. The CDR3 DNA reads as TGTGCCAGCAGTTTGGGACAGGATGTAGAGACCCAGTACTTC.

CDR3 protein: CASRPSGGYNSPLHF. The CDR3 bases are TGTGCCAGCAGGCCAAGCGGGGGTTATAATTCACCCCTCCACTTT. The chain employs TRBV28 and TRBJ1-6, with D possibly being TRBD1 (5 bases). Trimming removed 6 bases at V and 4 bases at J, with 13 bases between. Germline V lookup: CDR1 MDHEN, CDR2 SYDVKM. The CDR3 consists of 15 residues.

The chain links TRBV28 to TRBJ1-2; the match to TRBD1 covers 7 bases. J gave up 12 bases and V 2 bases, and 9 bases lay outside the gene matches. Germline V gene sequence: CDR1 MDHEN, CDR2 SYDVKM. The CDR3 contains 13 residues. For the CDR3, the DNA is TGTGCCAGCAGTTTACTACAGGGGAAGAAGGACACCTTC. Residues: CASSLLQGKKDTF.

This rearrangement joins TRBV28 to TRBJ1-1; D unresolved. The CDR3 loop spans 15 amino acids. V was clipped by 5 bases and J by 1 base, with 14 bases between them. Germline loops: CDR1 MDHEN, CDR2 SYDVKM. CDR3 protein: CASSPFRGPNTEAFF. DNA of the CDR3: TGTGCCAGCAGTCCCTTCCGGGGTCCGAACACTGAAGCTTTCTTT.

The genes are TRBV7-2 and TRBJ1-2; D unclear. CDR3 length: 14 residues. Looked up from germline, CDR1 is SGHTA and CDR2 is FQGNSA. V was shortened by 3 bases and J by 3 bases, with 11 bases between the two germline ends. In DNA form, the CDR3 reads TGTGCCAGCAGCTTGCAAGAGAGGGACTATGGCTACACCTTC. This translates into CASSLQERDYGYTF.

This chain connects TRBV4-3 to TRBJ1-6; perhaps TRBD1 as D (5 bases). The V end lost 0 bases, the J end lost 6 bases, and 12 bases lay between the germline ends. The CDR3 is made up of 16 amino acids. Germline-derived CDR1 and CDR2 are LGHNA and YSLEER. In DNA, the CDR3 is TGCGCCAGCAGCCAAGATCCCAGGGTCGGTAATTCACCCCTCCACTTT. Amino acid sequence: CASSQDPRVGNSPLHF.

This clone was detected only a few times. The chain carries TRBV5-1 and TRBJ2-7; 11 bases align to TRBD2. This CDR3 region has 16 residues. From germline, CDR1 is SGHRS and CDR2 YFSETQ. V shed 0 bases, J shed 3 bases, and the junction held 5 bases outside the gene matches. CDR3 loop: CASSLGLTSGSYEQYF. The CDR3 coding sequence is TGCGCCAGCAGCTTGGGGCTAACTAGCGGGAGCTACGAGCAGTACTTC.

This chain links TRBV4-1 with TRBJ2-3; D might be TRBD2 (6 bases). Germline-derived CDR1 and CDR2 are MGHRA and YSYEKL. This CDR3 has 16 amino acids. V was clipped by 0 bases and J by 3 bases, with 13 bases between them. The CDR3 loop is CASSQDPGGGTDTQYF. In nucleotides, the CDR3 is TGCGCCAGCAGCCAAGATCCTGGAGGAGGGACAGATACGCAGTATTTT.

V gene TRBV5-1 combines with J gene TRBJ2-3; the D gene is possibly TRBD1 (6 bases). The CDR3 has 14 residues. In germline, CDR1 is SGHRS, CDR2 YFSETQ. V gave up 3 bases and J gave up 2 bases, with 10 bases separating them. This CDR3 reads CASSSDSFTDTQYF. Written as DNA, the CDR3 is TGCGCCAGCAGCTCGGACAGCTTCACAGATACGCAGTATTTT. The whole variable domain, remainder taken from reference TRBV5-1 and TRBJ2-3, is KAGVTQTPRYLIKTRGQQVTLSCSPISGHRSVSWYQQTPGQGLQFLFEYFSETQRNKGNFPGRFSGRQFSNSRSEMNVSTLELGDSALYLCASSSDSFTDTQYFGPGTRLTVL.